The 15 T cell receptor beta chains listed next were all sequenced from one sample in a study of shared clonotypes between healthy human individuals. The repertoire was sequenced with immunoSEQ multiplex PCR; TCRdb's copy has only in-frame clones and lacks some. Of around 2.5 million clones detected, 90% to 95% appear once; the ten largest clones hold roughly 0.39%. Sequences were obtained from naive CD4+ T cells from PBMCs. Subset described: CD45RA+ positively selected. The source of these receptors is a man aged 18-30 years in good health. Some clones in this sample may be carry-over from other donors' samples.

The chain uses TRBV1 and TRBJ1-2. TRBV1 is tagged as a pseudogene. The CDR3 is made up of 9 amino acids. This chain's CDR3 is CTIGFGYTF. Written as DNA, the CDR3 is TGCACTATAGGATTTGGCTACACCTTC.

The V gene is TRBV11-2, the J gene TRBJ2-3; D call uncertain. The CDR3 is made up of 12 amino acids. CDR1 is SGHAT, CDR2 FQNNGV, per germline. V gave up 2 bases and J gave up 4 bases, with 4 bases separating them. CDR3 bases: TGTGCCAGCAGCTTAAGACCAGATACGCAGTATTTT. This encodes CASSLRPDTQYF.

The chain employs TRBV11-2 and TRBJ2-4; D remains ambiguous. Trimming left V 3 bases short and J 4 bases short, with 10 bases between. CDR3 size: 14 residues. The germline CDR1 and CDR2 sequences are SGHAT and FQNNGV. The CDR3 DNA sequence: TGTGCCAGCAGCTTTGGGCCGATAAAAAACATTCAGTACTTC. The encoded protein is CASSFGPIKNIQYF.

V and J are TRBV6-6 and TRBJ2-2; 7 nucleotides agree with TRBD2. There are 15 residues in the CDR3. Germline CDR1 reads MNHNY; CDR2 reads SVGAGI (reference sequence). The V segment lost 6 bases and the J segment 3 bases; nucleotides outside the gene matches: 7. CDR3 in DNA: TGTGCCAGCAGCACCGGGACTATCCACACCGGGGAGCTGTTTTTT. Protein: CASSTGTIHTGELFF.

The chain combines TRBV28 with TRBJ2-7; D gene unclear. V was clipped by 0 bases and J by 5 bases, with 14 bases between them. Germline CDR1 reads MDHEN; CDR2 reads SYDVKM. This CDR3 region has 15 residues. CDR3 nucleotides: TGTGCCAGCAGTTTATGGTGGTCACAGCAGGACGAGCAGTACTTC. Translated: CASSLWWSQQDEQYF.

This chain uses TRBV9 with TRBJ2-7; TRBD2 aligns across 11 bases. CDR3 length: 15 amino acids. Trimming removed 4 bases from V and 3 bases from J; junction bases left unmatched: 6. CDR1 and CDR2 (germline): SGDLS, YYNGEE. This CDR3 is CASSKRLAGYYEQYF. The CDR3 DNA sequence: TGTGCCAGCAGCAAGCGACTAGCGGGGTACTACGAGCAGTACTTC.

V and J are TRBV5-4 and TRBJ2-2, with D possibly being TRBD2 (5 bases). This CDR3 comprises 18 residues. Trimming cost V 0 bases and J 4 bases, with 19 bases left between them. From germline, CDR1 is SGHNT and CDR2 YYREEE (reference sequence). The CDR3 here is CASSLVLVSTAGTGELFF. CDR3 nucleotides: TGTGCCAGCAGCTTGGTCCTAGTCTCCACGGCGGGCACCGGGGAGCTGTTTTTT.

V usage is TRBV4-2 and J usage is TRBJ2-7; 7 bases are shared with TRBD1. This CDR3 has 16 residues. The germline V gene has CDR1 LGHNA and CDR2 YNFKEQ. The V segment lost 3 bases and the J segment 0 bases; nucleotides outside the gene matches: 8. This CDR3 reads CASSQPGTESSYEQYF. The CDR3 region has the DNA TGTGCCAGCAGCCAGCCAGGGACAGAGAGCTCCTACGAGCAGTACTTC.

Note on this clone: The sample has other DNA sequences that encode this CDR3 too. V usage is TRBV6-1 and J usage is TRBJ2-2; 7 nucleotides align to TRBD1. The ends lost 5 bases at V and 0 bases at J; junction bases unmatched: 3. The CDR3 length is 15 residues. Germline V CDR1 and CDR2: MNHNS, SASEGT. The CDR3 nucleotides are TGTGCCAGCAGTAGACAGGGACCGAACACCGGGGAGCTGTTTTTT. The encoded protein is CASSRQGPNTGELFF.

The chain uses TRBV27 and TRBJ2-6, with D unresolved. The length of the CDR3 is 19 residues. Trimming stripped 5 bases from V and 0 bases from J, with 20 bases between. Per the germline V gene, CDR1 is MNHEY and CDR2 is SMNVEV (reference sequence). The CDR3 DNA sequence: TGTGCCAGCAGTCCACTTTCCTTAACTCCGCCCTCTGGGGCCAACGTCCTGACTTTC. This gives the protein CASSPLSLTPPSGANVLTF. Using reference TRBV27 and TRBJ2-6 for the parts outside the CDR3, the full variable domain is EAQVTQNPRYLITVTGKKLTVTCSQNMNHEYMSWYRQDPGLGLRQIYYSMNVEVTDKGDVPEGYKVSRKEKRNFPLILESPSPNQTSLYFCASSPLSLTPPSGANVLTFGAGSRLTVL.

The genes are TRBV30 and TRBJ1-1; maybe TRBD1 (5 bases). V gave up 2 bases and J gave up 5 bases, with 12 bases separating them. CDR1 is GTSNPN, CDR2 SVGIG, per germline (reference sequence). The CDR3 sequence is 13 residues long. CDR3 loop: CAWSWGSWTEAFF. CDR3 bases: TGTGCCTGGAGTTGGGGCAGTTGGACTGAAGCTTTCTTT.

The chain carries TRBV5-1 and TRBJ1-2; D remains ambiguous. The germline V gene has CDR1 SGHRS and CDR2 YFSETQ. Between the trimmed V and J ends, which lost 1 base and 5 bases, there was a span of 24 bases. The CDR3 has 18 residues. The CDR3 here is CASSLWGLVAGGNYGYTF. The CDR3 DNA is TGCGCCAGCAGCTTGTGGGGTCTGGTAGCAGGAGGCAATTATGGCTACACCTTC. The full variable domain, rest sourced from reference TRBV5-1 and TRBJ1-2, is KAGVTQTPRYLIKTRGQQVTLSCSPISGHRSVSWYQQTPGQGLQFLFEYFSETQRNKGNFPGRFSGRQFSNSRSEMNVSTLELGDSALYLCASSLWGLVAGGNYGYTFGSGTRLTVV.

The rearrangement links TRBV6-1 to TRBJ2-7; 8 positions agree with TRBD1. This CDR3 contains 15 residues. V lost 2 bases and J lost 0; bases outside the gene matches: 3. Germline V lookup: CDR1 MNHNS, CDR2 SASEGT. The CDR3 sequence is CASSERTGSSYEQYF. In DNA, the CDR3 is TGTGCCAGCAGTGAACGGACAGGGAGCTCCTACGAGCAGTACTTC.

The chain is built from TRBV28 and TRBJ1-3; D might be TRBD1 (6 bases). This CDR3 contains 16 residues. The germline V gene has CDR1 MDHEN and CDR2 SYDVKM. V lost 6 bases and J lost 2, with 17 bases in between. CDR3 DNA: TGTGCCAGCAGACGCTCGCGGGGGGGGCCTGGAAACACCATATATTTT. This translates into CASRRSRGGPGNTIYF.

V usage is TRBV27 and J usage is TRBJ1-2, with D hard to call. Looked up from germline, CDR1 is MNHEY and CDR2 is SMNVEV (reference sequence). The CDR3 loop spans 11 amino acids. V was pared by 3 bases and J by 3 bases, with 2 bases between. CDR3 sequence (DNA): TGTGCCAGCAGTTTTGACTATGGCTACACCTTC. As protein: CASSFDYGYTF.